Each of the 10 T cell receptor beta chains below was sequenced from the same sample in a study of technical replicates of blood from several donors. Only in-frame clones appear in the TCRdb table, and some are missing; sequencing was by immunoSEQ multiplex PCR. The data contain about 83,000 clones, under 95% of them singletons. Sequenced: T cells isolated from PBMCs. The receptors shown here come from a human donor in good health.

The rearrangement uses TRBV5-1 and TRBJ1-5; 8 bases line up with TRBD1. V gave up 2 bases and J gave up 0 bases; unmatched junction bases: 10. The CDR3 is 18 amino acids. CDR1 is SGHRS and CDR2 is YFSETQ in the germline V gene. DNA of the CDR3: TGCGCCAGCAGCTTACGGACAGGGCTCCGTTATAGCAATCAGCCCCAGCATTTT. Its protein product is CASSLRTGLRYSNQPQHF.

The chain links TRBV29-1 to TRBJ1-2; weak D call: TRBD1 (6 bases). The CDR3 spans 15 residues. Trimming took off 4 bases at V and 2 bases at J, with 17 bases between the two ends. CDR1 and CDR2 from the germline V gene are SQVTM and ANQGSEA. The CDR3 loop is CSVVRGLGSNYGYTF. Here the CDR3 DNA reads TGCAGCGTTGTAAGGGGGTTGGGTAGCAACTATGGCTACACCTTC.

This chain connects TRBV27 to TRBJ2-7; a possible D gene is TRBD1 (6 bases). The ends were cut back, 10 bases at V and 5 bases at J, with 15 bases in the middle. CDR1 is MNHEY and CDR2 is SMNVEV in the germline V gene (reference sequence). The length of the CDR3 is 12 residues. CDR3 coding DNA: TGTGCCATCAAGACAGGAGGCGACGAGCAGTACTTC. Translating gives CAIKTGGDEQYF.

In nucleotides, the CDR3 is TGTGCCAGCAGCCAGGACAGCCGGCAGTTCTTC. Amino acid sequence: CASSQDSRQFF. This chain uses TRBV11-3 with TRBJ2-1, with a weak D call TRBD1 (6 bases). The germline CDR1 and CDR2 sequences are SGHNT and YENEEA. Trimming took off 5 bases at V and 12 bases at J, with 11 bases between the two ends. CDR3 length: 11 amino acids.

The chain couples TRBV7-9 to TRBJ1-4, with D perhaps matching TRBD1 (5 bases). CDR3 length: 15 residues. Germline lookup yields CDR1 SEHNR and CDR2 FQNEAQ (reference sequence). V lost 0 bases, J lost 8 bases, and 13 bases lay in between. The CDR3 loop reads CASSLALGGNEKLFF. The CDR3 DNA sequence: TGTGCCAGCAGCTTAGCCCTTGGGGGGAACGAAAAACTGTTTTTT.

V and J are TRBV5-4 and TRBJ1-1, with D unresolved. The CDR3 has 14 amino acids. V was trimmed by 1 base and J by 0 bases, leaving 7 bases between them. Germline CDR1 is SGHNT and CDR2 is YYREEE (reference sequence). The CDR3 spells CASSLWLMNTEAFF. The CDR3 nucleotides read TGTGCCAGCAGCTTGTGGCTCATGAACACTGAAGCTTTCTTT.

This chain links TRBV27 with TRBJ2-7; D is undetermined. V was clipped by 6 bases and J by 4 bases, with 7 bases between them. This CDR3 is 11 amino acids long. Germline CDR1 MNHEY, CDR2 SMNVEV (reference sequence). The CDR3 loop reads CASRSRYEQYF. CDR3 in DNA: TGTGCCAGCAGATCCCGTTACGAGCAGTACTTC.

V is TRBV5-1 and J is TRBJ1-4; D is ambiguous. This CDR3 has 13 amino acids. Trimming shortened V by 4 bases and J by 5 bases, and 9 bases separated the two germline ends. Germline V gene lookup returns CDR1 SGHRS and CDR2 YFSETQ. The CDR3 reads CASSQTNNEKLFF. CDR3 sequence (DNA): TGCGCCAGCAGCCAGACAAACAATGAAAAACTGTTTTTT. The full variable domain, with the rest looked up from reference TRBV5-1 and TRBJ1-4, is KAGVTQTPRYLIKTRGQQVTLSCSPISGHRSVSWYQQTPGQGLQFLFEYFSETQRNKGNFPGRFSGRQFSNSRSEMNVSTLELGDSALYLCASSQTNNEKLFFGSGTQLSVL.

Comment on this clone: The germline gene is not matched at one end of the junction; a read error may be the cause. The J gene is TRBJ1-1, the V gene TRBV7-7, with a tentative D call TRBD1 (5 bases). The CDR3 covers 13 residues. The germline CDR1 and CDR2 sequences are SSHAT and FNYEAQ (reference sequence). The CDR3 sequence: CASSLDRNTEAFF. The CDR3 region has the DNA TGTGCTAGCAGCTTAGACAGGAACACTGAAGCTTTCTTT.

This chain uses TRBV19 with TRBJ1-5, with D tentatively TRBD1 (5 bases). The V and J ends lost 6 bases and 8 bases respectively, with 26 bases between them. There are 17 residues in the CDR3. Per germline, CDR1 LNHDA and CDR2 SQIVND (reference sequence). The CDR3 nucleotides read TGTGCCAGTAGAGACGTGGTTGGACGACGGAGGGGTGAGCCCCAGCATTTT. This translates into CASRDVVGRRRGEPQHF.